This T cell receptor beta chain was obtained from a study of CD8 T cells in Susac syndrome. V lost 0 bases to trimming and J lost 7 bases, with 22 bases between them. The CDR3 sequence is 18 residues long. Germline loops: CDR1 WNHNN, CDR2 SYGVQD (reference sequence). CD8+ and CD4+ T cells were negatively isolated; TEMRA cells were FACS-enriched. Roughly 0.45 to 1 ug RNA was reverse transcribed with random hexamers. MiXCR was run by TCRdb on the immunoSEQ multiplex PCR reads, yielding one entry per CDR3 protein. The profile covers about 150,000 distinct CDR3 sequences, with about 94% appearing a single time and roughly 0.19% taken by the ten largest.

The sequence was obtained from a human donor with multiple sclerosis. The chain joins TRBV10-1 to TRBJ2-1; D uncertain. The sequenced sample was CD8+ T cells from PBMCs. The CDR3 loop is CASSESQTGEILGNEQFF. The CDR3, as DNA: TGCGCCAGCAGTGAGTCCCAAACCGGCGAAATTTTGGGGAATGAGCAGTTCTTC.